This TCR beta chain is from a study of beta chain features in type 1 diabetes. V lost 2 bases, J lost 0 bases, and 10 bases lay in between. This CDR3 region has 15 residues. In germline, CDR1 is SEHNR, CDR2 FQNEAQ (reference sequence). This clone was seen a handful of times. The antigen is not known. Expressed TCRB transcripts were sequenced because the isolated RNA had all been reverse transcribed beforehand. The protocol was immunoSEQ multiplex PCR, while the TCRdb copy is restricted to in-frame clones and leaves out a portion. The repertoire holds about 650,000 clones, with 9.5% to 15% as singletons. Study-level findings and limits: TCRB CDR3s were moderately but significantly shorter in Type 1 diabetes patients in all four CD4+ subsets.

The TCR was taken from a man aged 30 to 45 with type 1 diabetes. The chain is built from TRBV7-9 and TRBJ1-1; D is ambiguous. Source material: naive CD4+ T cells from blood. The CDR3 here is CASSLRGTLNTEAFF. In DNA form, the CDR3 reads TGTGCCAGCAGCTTAAGAGGCACATTGAACACTGAAGCTTTCTTT.